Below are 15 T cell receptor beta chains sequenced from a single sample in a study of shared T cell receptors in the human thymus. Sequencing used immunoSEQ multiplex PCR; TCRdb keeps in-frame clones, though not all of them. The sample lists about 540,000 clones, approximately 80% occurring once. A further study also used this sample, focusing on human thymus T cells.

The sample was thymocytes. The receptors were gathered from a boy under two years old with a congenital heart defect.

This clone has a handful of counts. This CDR3 is CASSPRTGADTQYF. The CDR3 DNA reads TGTGCCAGCAGTCCCAGAACAGGGGCAGATACGCAGTATTTT. The chain links TRBV27 to TRBJ2-3, with 7 bases aligning to TRBD1. After removal of 5 bases from V and 4 bases from J, the junction contained 6 bases not matched to a gene. Germline V gives CDR1 MNHEY, CDR2 SMNVEV (reference sequence). The CDR3 runs to 14 residues.

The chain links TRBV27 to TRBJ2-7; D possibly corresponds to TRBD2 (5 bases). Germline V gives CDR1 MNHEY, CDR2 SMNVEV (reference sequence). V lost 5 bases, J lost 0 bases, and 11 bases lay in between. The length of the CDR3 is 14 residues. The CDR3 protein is CASSPPDSSYEQYF. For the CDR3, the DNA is TGTGCCAGCAGTCCCCCGGACTCCTCCTACGAGCAGTACTTC.

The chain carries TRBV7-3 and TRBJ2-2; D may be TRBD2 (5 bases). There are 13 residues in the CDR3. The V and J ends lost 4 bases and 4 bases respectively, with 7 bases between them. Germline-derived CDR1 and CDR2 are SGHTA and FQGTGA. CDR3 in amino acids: CASSSEGTGELFF. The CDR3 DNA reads TGTGCCAGCAGCTCCGAGGGCACCGGGGAGCTGTTTTTT.

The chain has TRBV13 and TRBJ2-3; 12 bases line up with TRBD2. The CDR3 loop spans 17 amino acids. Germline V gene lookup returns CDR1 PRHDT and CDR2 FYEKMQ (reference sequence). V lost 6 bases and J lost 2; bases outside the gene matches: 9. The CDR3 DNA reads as TGTGCCAGCAGACTTCCTACTAGCGGGAGGACCACAGATACGCAGTATTTT. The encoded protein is CASRLPTSGRTTDTQYF.

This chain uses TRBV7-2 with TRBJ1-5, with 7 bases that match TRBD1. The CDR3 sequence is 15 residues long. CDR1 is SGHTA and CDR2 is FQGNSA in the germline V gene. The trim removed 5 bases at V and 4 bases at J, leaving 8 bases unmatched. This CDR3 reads CASSVRQGANQPQHF. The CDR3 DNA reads TGTGCCAGCAGCGTGAGACAGGGAGCAAATCAGCCCCAGCATTTT.

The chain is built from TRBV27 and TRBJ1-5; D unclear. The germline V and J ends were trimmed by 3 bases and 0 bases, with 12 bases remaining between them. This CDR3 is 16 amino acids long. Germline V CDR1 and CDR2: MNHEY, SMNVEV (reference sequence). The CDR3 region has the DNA TGTGCCAGCAGTTTTGGGCATCCTTATAGCAATCAGCCCCAGCATTTT. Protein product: CASSFGHPYSNQPQHF.

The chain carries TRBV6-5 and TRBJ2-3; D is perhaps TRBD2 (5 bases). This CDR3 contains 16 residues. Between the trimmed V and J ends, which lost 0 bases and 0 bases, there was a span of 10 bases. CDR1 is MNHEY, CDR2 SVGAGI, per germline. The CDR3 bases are TGTGCCAGCAGTTACTCGAAGGGCGGGAGCACAGATACGCAGTATTTT. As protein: CASSYSKGGSTDTQYF.

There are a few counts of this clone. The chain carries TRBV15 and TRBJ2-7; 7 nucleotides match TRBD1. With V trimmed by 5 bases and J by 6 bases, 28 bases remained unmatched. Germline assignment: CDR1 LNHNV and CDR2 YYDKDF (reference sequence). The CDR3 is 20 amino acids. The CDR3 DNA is TGTGCCACCAGCGAGAGAGCGGCCTTCGGGACAGCGGCCCCATCGGGCGAGCAGTACTTC. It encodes CATSERAAFGTAAPSGEQYF.

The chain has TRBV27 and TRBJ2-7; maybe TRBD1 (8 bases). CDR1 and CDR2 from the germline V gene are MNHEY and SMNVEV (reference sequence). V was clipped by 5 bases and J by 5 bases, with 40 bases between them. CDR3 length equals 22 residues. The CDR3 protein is CASSTRKTRQGRGRAGGDEQYF. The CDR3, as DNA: TGTGCCAGCAGTACACGAAAGACACGACAGGGGAGGGGGCGGGCCGGGGGAGACGAGCAGTACTTC.

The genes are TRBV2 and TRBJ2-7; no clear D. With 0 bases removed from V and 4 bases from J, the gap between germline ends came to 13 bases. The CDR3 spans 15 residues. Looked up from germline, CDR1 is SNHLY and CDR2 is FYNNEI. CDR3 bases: TGTGCCAGCAGTGAAGCGCTTGGATGGCGGTACGAGCAGTACTTC. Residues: CASSEALGWRYEQYF. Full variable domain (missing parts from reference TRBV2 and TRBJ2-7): EPEVTQTPSHQVTQMGQEVILRCVPISNHLYFYWYRQILGQKVEFLVSFYNNEISEKSEIFDDQFSVERPDGSNFTLKIRSTKLEDSAMYFCASSEALGWRYEQYFGPGTRLTVT.

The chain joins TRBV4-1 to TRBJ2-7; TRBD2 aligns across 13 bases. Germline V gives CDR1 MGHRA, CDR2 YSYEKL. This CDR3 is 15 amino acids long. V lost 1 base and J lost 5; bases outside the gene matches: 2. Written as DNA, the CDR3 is TGCGCCAGCAGCCAAGGGACTAGCGGGAGCAACGAGCAGTACTTC. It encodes CASSQGTSGSNEQYF.

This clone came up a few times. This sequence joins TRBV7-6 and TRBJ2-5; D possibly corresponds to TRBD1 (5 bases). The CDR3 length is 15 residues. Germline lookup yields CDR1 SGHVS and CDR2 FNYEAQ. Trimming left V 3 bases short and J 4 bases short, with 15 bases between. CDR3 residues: CASSFDRTTGETQYF. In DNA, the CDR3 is TGTGCCAGCAGCTTTGACAGAACCACGGGAGAGACCCAGTACTTC.

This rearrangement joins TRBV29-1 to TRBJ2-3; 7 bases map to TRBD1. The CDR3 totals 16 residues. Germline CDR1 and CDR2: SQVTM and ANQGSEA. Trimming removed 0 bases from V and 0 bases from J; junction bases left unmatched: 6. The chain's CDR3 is CSVEDQGRGSTDTQYF. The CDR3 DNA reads TGCAGCGTTGAAGATCAGGGCAGGGGGAGCACAGATACGCAGTATTTT.

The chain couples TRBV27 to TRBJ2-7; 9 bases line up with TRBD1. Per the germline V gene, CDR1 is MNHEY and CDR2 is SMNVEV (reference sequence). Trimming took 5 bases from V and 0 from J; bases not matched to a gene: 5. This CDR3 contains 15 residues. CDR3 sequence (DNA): TGTGCCAGCAGTCCCTCGACAGGGGGCTCCTACGAGCAGTACTTC. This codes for CASSPSTGGSYEQYF.

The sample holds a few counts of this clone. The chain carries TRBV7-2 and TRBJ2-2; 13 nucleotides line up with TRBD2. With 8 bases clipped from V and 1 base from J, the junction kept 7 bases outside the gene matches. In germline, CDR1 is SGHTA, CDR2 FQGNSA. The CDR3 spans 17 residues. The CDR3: CASPGGTSGMNTGELFF. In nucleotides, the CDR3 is TGTGCCAGCCCCGGAGGGACTAGCGGGATGAACACCGGGGAGCTGTTTTTT.